These T cell receptor beta chains were read from a single sample in a study of T cell responses to AZD1222 COVID-19 vaccine. Sequenced by immunoSEQ multiplex PCR; TCRdb stores in-frame clones only, minus some. The table lists approximately 170,000 clones, approximately 94% of them singletons. This specimen was peripheral blood, taken 28 days after the second AZD1222 dose. The receptor set was obtained from an adult who received the AZD1222 COVID-19 vaccine. Both conserved end residues are part of each CDR3. A D gene is named only where the DNA matches it firmly.

V gene	J gene	CDR3 length	D gene	CDR3 DNA	CDR3 protein
TRBV4-3	TRBJ2-2	12	NA	TGCGCCAGCAGCCAAGTTCACGGGGAGCTGTTTTTT	CASSQVHGELFF
TRBV7-9	TRBJ1-4	14	NA	TGTGCCAGCAGCCCGGACGGCGGGGGTGAAAAACTGTTTTTT	CASSPDGGGEKLFF
TRBV12-5	TRBJ1-1	14	NA	TGTGCTAGTGGTTTCGGACAGAGGGGCACTGAAGCTTTCTTT	CASGFGQRGTEAFF
TRBV6-6	TRBJ2-7	15	TRBD2	TGTGCCAGCAGTTACGGTATGGGACTAGCTGGGTTGCAGTACTTC	CASSYGMGLAGLQYF
TRBV5-4	TRBJ2-7	15	NA	TGTGCCAGCAGCTTGGGAGGGGACGGAGCCTACGAGCAGTACTTC	CASSLGGDGAYEQYF
TRBV28	TRBJ1-5	14	NA	TGTGCCAGCAGGGCGGGGCAGAGCAATCAGCCCCAGCATTTT	CASRAGQSNQPQHF
TRBV18	TRBJ1-1	13	TRBD1	TGTGCCAGCCAAGGGGGCCGGAACACTGAAGCTTTCTTT	CASQGGRNTEAFF
TRBV10-1	TRBJ2-2	15	NA	TGCGCCAGCAGTGAGGAGCAGGCGAACACCGGGGAGCTGTTTTTT	CASSEEQANTGELFF
TRBV18	TRBJ1-1	13	TRBD1	TGTGCCAGCTCACCCCGGGACAGACTTGAAGCTTTCTTT	CASSPRDRLEAFF
TRBV27	TRBJ2-7	15	NA	TGTGCTACCCTACGGAATACAGTAAATTCCTACGAGCAGTACTTC	CATLRNTVNSYEQYF
TRBV5-8	TRBJ1-2	11	NA	TGTGCCAGCAGCTTGGGGACCGGCTACACCTTC	CASSLGTGYTF
TRBV18	TRBJ1-3	15	NA	TGTGCCAGCTCACCAACGACGGACTCTGGAAACACCATATATTTT	CASSPTTDSGNTIYF
TRBV25-1	TRBJ1-1	14	TRBD1	TGTGCCAGCAGCCTAACAGGGGGCTACACTGAAGCTTTCTTT	CASSLTGGYTEAFF